One and the same sample provided the 22 T cell receptor beta chains below, sequenced in a study of T-cell reconstitution after alpha-beta-depleted transplantation in children. Library preparation (for TCRbeta) was performed with unique molecular identifiers. Each CDR3 protein gets one entry after TCRdb re-called the PCR reads with MiXCR. The sample has 500,000 or so distinct CDR3 sequences; around a third are singletons. This specimen consisted of PBMCs from the stem cell graft donor, obtained from the stem cell graft. All receptors come from a human donor who donated a stem cell graft to a child with aplastic anemia.

Only a few counts were recorded for this clonotype. This chain uses TRBV5-1 with TRBJ2-3; D possibly corresponds to TRBD2 (6 bases). The CDR3 has 15 amino acids. The ends were cut back, 1 base at V and 3 bases at J, with 12 bases in the middle. CDR1 and CDR2 from the germline V gene are SGHRS and YFSETQ. The CDR3 region has the DNA TGCGCCAGCAGCTTGCGGGGGATCAAGACAGATACGCAGTATTTT. It encodes CASSLRGIKTDTQYF.

In this sample, this clonotype turned up a few times. The chain has TRBV12-3 or TRBV12-4 and TRBJ1-1, with D maybe TRBD1 (6 bases). This CDR3 spans 13 amino acids. Between the trimmed V and J ends, which lost 6 bases and 4 bases, there was a span of 12 bases. The CDR3 nucleotides are TGTGCCAGCAGGCCCACAGGGCCCACTGAAGCTTTCTTT. It yields the protein CASRPTGPTEAFF.

Only a few counts were recorded for this clonotype. The chain has TRBV18 and TRBJ1-4; D gene unclear. CDR3 length: 14 amino acids. Germline V gives CDR1 KGHSH, CDR2 LQKENI. V was pared by 2 bases and J by 6 bases, with 10 bases between. CDR3 coding DNA: TGTGCCAGCTCACCAATGGGTACTTATGAAAAACTGTTTTTT. Its protein is CASSPMGTYEKLFF. The entire variable domain, with the rest obtained from reference TRBV18 and TRBJ1-4, is as follows: NAGVMQNPRHLVRRRGQEARLRCSPMKGHSHVYWYRQLPEEGLKFMVYLQKENIIDESGMPKERFSAEFPKEGPSILRIQQVVRGDSAAYFCASSPMGTYEKLFFGSGTQLSVL.

This clonotype was picked up a small number of times. The rearrangement links TRBV15 to TRBJ1-5; D remains unclear. The V end lost 0 bases, the J end lost 6 bases, and 12 bases lay between the germline ends. Germline CDR1 reads LNHNV; CDR2 reads YYDKDF (reference sequence). The length of the CDR3 is 15 residues. The CDR3 reads CATSRDIGSFQPQHF. CDR3 nucleotides: TGTGCCACCAGCAGAGATATCGGTTCGTTTCAGCCCCAGCATTTT. Supplemented by reference TRBV15 and TRBJ1-5, the full variable domain reads DAMVIQNPRYQVTQFGKPVTLSCSQTLNHNVMYWYQQKSSQAPKLLFHYYDKDFNNEADTPDNFQSRRPNTSFCFLDIRSPGLGDTAMYLCATSRDIGSFQPQHFGDGTRLSIL.

This clonotype was observed a handful of times. The chain carries TRBV6-2 or TRBV6-3 and TRBJ2-1; D is ambiguous. This CDR3 has 17 amino acids. Germline V lookup: CDR1 MNHEY, CDR2 SVGEGT. With 6 bases removed from V and 8 bases from J, the gap between germline ends came to 26 bases. The CDR3 region is CASRQDPDWFRGYEQFF. DNA for the CDR3: TGTGCCAGCAGACAAGACCCAGACTGGTTTCGTGGGTATGAGCAGTTCTTC.

This clonotype was found a few times. V gene TRBV4-1 combines with J gene TRBJ1-1; D perhaps matches TRBD1 (5 bases). CDR3 size: 16 residues. The germline gives CDR1 MGHRA, CDR2 YSYEKL. With 2 bases removed from V and 4 bases from J, the gap between germline ends came to 17 bases. The CDR3 is CASSQPSTGIFTEAFF. The CDR3 coding sequence is TGCGCCAGCAGCCAACCCTCAACAGGAATATTCACTGAAGCTTTCTTT.

V is TRBV13 and J is TRBJ1-6, with D tentatively TRBD1 (5 bases). V was cut by 2 bases and J by 10 bases, with 18 bases left in between. The CDR3 totals 16 residues. The germline CDR1 and CDR2 sequences are PRHDT and FYEKMQ (reference sequence). CDR3 sequence reads: CASSLYARQGGSPLHF. The CDR3 DNA follows: TGTGCCAGCAGCTTATATGCGAGGCAGGGTGGATCACCCCTCCACTTT. The complete variable domain, with remaining parts taken from reference TRBV13 and TRBJ1-6, reads AAGVIQSPRHLIKEKRETATLKCYPIPRHDTVYWYQQGPGQDPQFLISFYEKMQSDKGSIPDRFSAQQFSDYHSELNMSSLELGDSALYFCASSLYARQGGSPLHFGNGTRLTVT.

CDR3 residues: CASRATPGQGNGGTEAFF. In nucleotides, the CDR3 is TGTGCCAGCAGGGCCACCCCGGGACAGGGGAATGGGGGCACTGAAGCTTTCTTT. The gene calls are TRBV12-3 or TRBV12-4 and TRBJ1-1, with 10 positions matching TRBD1. With 6 bases clipped from V and 4 bases from J, the junction kept 17 bases outside the gene matches. This CDR3 is built from 18 residues.

The rearrangement uses TRBV15 and TRBJ1-2; 7 nucleotides line up with TRBD1. J lost 4 bases, V lost 0 bases, and 8 bases had no gene match. Per the germline V gene, CDR1 is LNHNV and CDR2 is YYDKDF (reference sequence). The length of the CDR3 is 16 residues. Written as DNA, the CDR3 is TGTGCCACCAGCAGAGATCTAGTGACAGGGCCCTATGGCTACACCTTC. This codes for CATSRDLVTGPYGYTF. Based on the CDR3 plus reference TRBV15 and TRBJ1-2, the full variable domain is DAMVIQNPRYQVTQFGKPVTLSCSQTLNHNVMYWYQQKSSQAPKLLFHYYDKDFNNEADTPDNFQSRRPNTSFCFLDIRSPGLGDTAMYLCATSRDLVTGPYGYTFGSGTRLTVV.

The sample holds one count of this clonotype. The rearrangement joins TRBV25-1 to TRBJ2-7, with 9 bases lining up with TRBD2. The CDR3 loop spans 15 amino acids. The junction had 13 bases not matched to a gene; V was cut back by 8 bases and J by 5 bases. Germline V CDR1 and CDR2: MGHDK, SYGVNS. The CDR3 DNA follows: TGTGCCAGCGCCGCCTGGCTAGCGGGATTCCACGAGCAGTACGTC. This gives the protein CASAAWLAGFHEQYV.

This clonotype was counted a few times. This chain joins TRBV2 and TRBJ2-1; perhaps TRBD2 as D (5 bases). The ends were cut back, 0 bases at V and 9 bases at J, with 6 bases in the middle. In germline, CDR1 is SNHLY, CDR2 FYNNEI. The CDR3 loop spans 12 amino acids. CDR3 bases: TGTGCCAGCAGTGAAGCTGGAGGTGAGCAGTTCTTC. Amino acid sequence: CASSEAGGEQFF.

There are a few counts of this clonotype. This sequence joins TRBV7-3 and TRBJ2-2; TRBD2 agrees at 10 bases. Germline values: CDR1 SGHTA, CDR2 FQGTGA. V was clipped by 3 bases and J by 0 bases; unmatched bases: 7. This CDR3 has 18 amino acids. DNA of the CDR3: TGTGCCAGCAGCTTGCACGGACTAGCGGACACGAACACCGGGGAGCTGTTTTTT. Translation: CASSLHGLADTNTGELFF.

The chain combines TRBV6-1 with TRBJ2-3; 9 bases align to TRBD2. The CDR3 extends over 15 amino acids. Trimming removed 7 bases from V and 2 bases from J; junction bases left unmatched: 7. The V gene's germline CDR1 is MNHNS and CDR2 SASEGT. The CDR3 bases are TGTGCCAGCAACCCCGGGACTAGCCCCACAGATACGCAGTATTTT. This encodes CASNPGTSPTDTQYF.

This clonotype came up many times. The V and J genes are TRBV20-1 and TRBJ1-5, with 8 bases fitting TRBD1. The junction had 2 bases not matched to a gene; V was cut back by 2 bases and J by 5 bases. The CDR3 is 13 residues long. CDR1 and CDR2 (germline): DFQATT, SNEGSKA (reference sequence). CDR3 coding DNA: TGCAGTGCTAGAAACAGGGGGTATCAGCCCCAGCATTTT. Translated, it gives CSARNRGYQPQHF.

This clonotype occurred a few times. The V gene is TRBV29-1, the J gene TRBJ2-3, with D maybe TRBD2 (6 bases). Germline V gives CDR1 SQVTM, CDR2 ANQGSEA. The CDR3 is 18 residues long. Trimming left V 7 bases short and J 1 base short, with 27 bases between. CDR3 coding DNA: TGCAGCGCCTGGGACTCCTTGAGCCTATATACCGGCACAGATACGCAGTATTTT. This translates into CSAWDSLSLYTGTDTQYF.

This clonotype was counted between two and nine times. The genes are TRBV6-5 and TRBJ1-2; TRBD1 is a possible D gene (5 bases). From germline, CDR1 is MNHEY and CDR2 SVGAGI. This CDR3 has 15 residues. Trimming stripped 2 bases from V and 3 bases from J, with 13 bases between. CDR3 amino acids: CASSYRKGSHYGYTF. CDR3 DNA sequence: TGTGCCAGCAGTTACCGTAAGGGGTCCCACTATGGCTACACCTTC.

The chain uses TRBV7-2 and TRBJ2-5, with 8 bases that match TRBD1. Trimming cost V 4 bases and J 5 bases; bases outside gene matches: 9. This CDR3 spans 15 amino acids. Germline assignment: CDR1 SGHTA and CDR2 FQGNSA. The CDR3 loop reads CASSSPRGQEETQYF. The CDR3 nucleotides are TGTGCCAGCAGCTCACCCAGGGGGCAGGAGGAGACCCAGTACTTC. The whole variable domain, remainder taken from reference TRBV7-2 and TRBJ2-5, is GAGVSQSPSNKVTEKGKDVELRCDPISGHTALYWYRQSLGQGLEFLIYFQGNSAPDKSGLPSDRFSAERTGGSVSTLTIQRTQQEDSAVYLCASSSPRGQEETQYFGPGTRLLVL.

This chain joins TRBV10-3 and TRBJ2-1; 12 nucleotides match TRBD2. Germline V gives CDR1 ENHRY, CDR2 SYGVKD. Trimming at V came to 2 bases and at J to 6 bases, leaving 5 bases not matched to a gene. The CDR3 totals 16 residues. CDR3 nucleotides: TGTGCCATCAGTGAGCGGCTAGCGGGAGGGAGCAATGAGCAGTTCTTC. This gives the protein CAISERLAGGSNEQFF.

The rearrangement joins TRBV11-2 to TRBJ2-1; tentative D call: TRBD2 (5 bases). The germline V and J ends were trimmed by 0 bases and 10 bases, with 7 bases remaining between them. Germline V gives CDR1 SGHAT, CDR2 FQNNGV. The CDR3 has 12 amino acids. In DNA, the CDR3 is TGTGCCAGCAGCTTAGATGGAGGCGAGCAGTTCTTC. Its protein is CASSLDGGEQFF.

This clonotype has at least ten counts. The CDR3 nucleotides read TGCAGCGTTGAAGTCCTAGCGGGACGCACAGATACGCAGTATTTT. This codes for CSVEVLAGRTDTQYF. The chain joins TRBV29-1 to TRBJ2-3; 9 bases align to TRBD2. The CDR3 is 15 residues long. Germline CDR1 is SQVTM and CDR2 is ANQGSEA. V trimming: 1 base; J trimming: 1 base; junction bases outside the gene matches: 3.

This clonotype was found a few times. The chain links TRBV6-2 or TRBV6-3 to TRBJ2-6; a possible D gene is TRBD1 (5 bases). This CDR3 has 13 residues. Germline CDR1 reads MNHEY; CDR2 reads SVGEGT. With 8 bases removed from V and 1 base from J, the gap between germline ends came to 6 bases. The DNA of the CDR3 is TGTGCCAGCCGGACATCTGGGGCCAACGTCCTGACTTTC. Its protein is CASRTSGANVLTF.

As DNA, the CDR3 is TGTGCCAGCAGTAAGGGGACAGGGAATGAGCAGTTCTTC. Its translation is CASSKGTGNEQFF. The chain employs TRBV2 and TRBJ2-1; 9 bases match TRBD1. V lost 5 bases and J lost 7; bases outside the gene matches: 3. From germline, CDR1 is SNHLY and CDR2 FYNNEI. There are 13 residues in the CDR3.